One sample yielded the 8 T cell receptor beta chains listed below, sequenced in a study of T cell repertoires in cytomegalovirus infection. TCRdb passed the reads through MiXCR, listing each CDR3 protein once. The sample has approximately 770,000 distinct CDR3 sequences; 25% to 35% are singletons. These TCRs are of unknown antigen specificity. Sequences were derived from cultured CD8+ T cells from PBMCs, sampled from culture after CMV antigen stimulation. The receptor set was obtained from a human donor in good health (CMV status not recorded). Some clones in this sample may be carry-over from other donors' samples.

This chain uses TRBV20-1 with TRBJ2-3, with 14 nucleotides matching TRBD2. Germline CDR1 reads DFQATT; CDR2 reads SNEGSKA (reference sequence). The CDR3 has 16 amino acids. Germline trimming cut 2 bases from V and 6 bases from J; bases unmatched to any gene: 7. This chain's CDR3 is CSARQDGLAGGDTQYF. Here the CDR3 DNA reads TGCAGTGCTAGACAGGACGGACTAGCGGGGGGTGATACGCAGTATTTT.

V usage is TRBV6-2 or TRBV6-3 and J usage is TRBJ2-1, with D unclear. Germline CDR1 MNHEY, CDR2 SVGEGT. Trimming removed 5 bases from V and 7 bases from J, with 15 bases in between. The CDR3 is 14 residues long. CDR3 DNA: TGTGCCAGCAGTCCGGTGACACCAGGAAATGAGCAGTTCTTC. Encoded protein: CASSPVTPGNEQFF.

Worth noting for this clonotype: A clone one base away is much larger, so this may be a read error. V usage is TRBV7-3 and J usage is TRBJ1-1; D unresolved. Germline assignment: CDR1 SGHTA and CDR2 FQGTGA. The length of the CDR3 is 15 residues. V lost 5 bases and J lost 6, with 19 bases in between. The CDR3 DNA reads TGTGCCAGCAGCATGGGATGGAGGCCGACCCCTGAAGCTTTCTTT. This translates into CASSMGWRPTPEAFF. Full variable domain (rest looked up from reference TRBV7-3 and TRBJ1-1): GAGVSQTPSNKVTEKGKYVELRCDPISGHTALYWYRQSLGQGPEFLIYFQGTGAADDSGLPNDRFFAVRPEGSVSTLKIQRTERGDSAVYLCASSMGWRPTPEAFFGQGTRLTVV.

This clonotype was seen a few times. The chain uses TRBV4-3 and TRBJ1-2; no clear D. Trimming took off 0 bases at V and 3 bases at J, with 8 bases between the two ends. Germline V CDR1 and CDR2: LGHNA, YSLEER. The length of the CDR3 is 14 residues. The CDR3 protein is CASSQDPFDYGYTF. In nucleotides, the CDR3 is TGCGCCAGCAGCCAAGACCCTTTTGACTATGGCTACACCTTC.

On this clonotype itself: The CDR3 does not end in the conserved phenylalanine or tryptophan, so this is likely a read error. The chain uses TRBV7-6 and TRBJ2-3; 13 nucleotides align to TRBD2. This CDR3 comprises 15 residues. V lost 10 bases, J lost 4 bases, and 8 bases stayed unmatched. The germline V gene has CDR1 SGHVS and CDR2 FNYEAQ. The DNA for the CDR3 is TGTGCCACCCTGGGACTAGCGGGACTAGCAGATACGCAGTATTTG. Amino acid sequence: CATLGLAGLADTQYL.

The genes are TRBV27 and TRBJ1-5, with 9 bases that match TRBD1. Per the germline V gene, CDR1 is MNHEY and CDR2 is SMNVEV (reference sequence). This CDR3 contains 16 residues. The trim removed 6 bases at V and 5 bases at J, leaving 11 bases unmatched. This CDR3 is CASRTVWGQGYQPQHF. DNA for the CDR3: TGTGCCAGCAGAACCGTGTGGGGACAGGGATATCAGCCCCAGCATTTT.

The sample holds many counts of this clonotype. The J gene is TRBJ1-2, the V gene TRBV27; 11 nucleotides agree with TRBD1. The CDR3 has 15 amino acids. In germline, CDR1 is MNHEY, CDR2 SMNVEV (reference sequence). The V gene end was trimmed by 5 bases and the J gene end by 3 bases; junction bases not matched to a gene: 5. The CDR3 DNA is TGTGCCAGCAGTGCCAGGGACAGGGGGGACTATGGCTACACCTTC. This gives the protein CASSARDRGDYGYTF.

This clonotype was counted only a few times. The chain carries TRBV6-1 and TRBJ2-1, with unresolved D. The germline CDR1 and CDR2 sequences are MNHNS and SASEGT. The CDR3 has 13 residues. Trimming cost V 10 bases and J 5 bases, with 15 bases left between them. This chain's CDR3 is CATSPGLDNEQFF. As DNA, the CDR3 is TGTGCCACCAGCCCAGGATTGGACAATGAGCAGTTCTTC.